The text below deals with one T cell receptor (beta chain). The authors reverse transcribed 0.5 to 1 ug RNA with random hexamers. It was immunoSEQ multiplex PCR that amplified TCR beta CDR3 across 54 Vbeta and 13 Jbeta. TCRdb redid the calling of the immunoSEQ multiplex PCR reads with MiXCR, one entry per CDR3 protein. The sample contains over 100,000 distinct CDR3 sequences, 85% to 95% of which appear only once. This sample is part of a study of CD8 T cells in Susac syndrome. From blood CD8+ and CD4+ T cells, the TCR beta chain was sequenced. FACS enriched CD8+ TEMRA cells, while bulk CD8+ and CD4+ were negatively isolated. The CDR3 totals 14 residues. Germline assignment: CDR1 LNHDA and CDR2 SQIVND (reference sequence). The V end lost 2 bases, the J end lost 3 bases, and 10 bases lay between the germline ends.

The TCR was taken from a human donor in good health. The V gene is TRBV19, the J gene TRBJ1-2; maybe TRBD1 (6 bases). The sequencing input was CD8+ T cells from PBMCs. Here the CDR3 DNA reads TGTGCCAGTAGTATACCCGGACAGTACTATGGCTACACCTTC. Encoded protein: CASSIPGQYYGYTF.